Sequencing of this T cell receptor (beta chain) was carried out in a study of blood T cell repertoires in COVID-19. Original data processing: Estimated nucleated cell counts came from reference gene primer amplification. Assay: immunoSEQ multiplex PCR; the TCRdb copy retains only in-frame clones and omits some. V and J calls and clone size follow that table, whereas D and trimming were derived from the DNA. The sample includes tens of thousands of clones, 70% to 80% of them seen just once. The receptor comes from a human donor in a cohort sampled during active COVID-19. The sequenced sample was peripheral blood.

The CDR3 DNA reads TGCAGTGCTAGTTCCCGGGTCGGATACAATGAGCAGTTCTTC. Its protein is CSASSRVGYNEQFF. The chain uses TRBV20-1 and TRBJ2-1; D gene unclear. Germline CDR1 reads DFQATT; CDR2 reads SNEGSKA (reference sequence). V gave up 3 bases and J gave up 4 bases, with 13 bases separating them. The CDR3 covers 14 residues.